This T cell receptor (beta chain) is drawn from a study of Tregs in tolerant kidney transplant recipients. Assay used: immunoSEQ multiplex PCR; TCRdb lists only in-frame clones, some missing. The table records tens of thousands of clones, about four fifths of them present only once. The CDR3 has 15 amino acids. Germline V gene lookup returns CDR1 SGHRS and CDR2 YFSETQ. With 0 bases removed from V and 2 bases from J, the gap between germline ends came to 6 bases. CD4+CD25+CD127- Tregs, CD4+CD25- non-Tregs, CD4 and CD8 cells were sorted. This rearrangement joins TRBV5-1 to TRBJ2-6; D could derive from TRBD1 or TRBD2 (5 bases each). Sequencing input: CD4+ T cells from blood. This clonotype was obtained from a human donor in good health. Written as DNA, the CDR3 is TGCGCCAGCAGCTTGGGAGGGGCTGGGGCCAACGTCCTGACTTTC. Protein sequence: CASSLGGAGANVLTF.